This entry concerns a single T cell receptor (beta chain). Seattle patient enrollment occurred during active infection, with longitudinal follow-up thereafter. The source of the sample is a study of blood T cell repertoires in COVID-19. The V gene's germline CDR1 is LNHDA and CDR2 SQIVND (reference sequence). The CDR3 has 14 amino acids. The V gene lost 4 bases and the J gene lost 5 bases, with 14 bases spanning the gap. The assay was immunoSEQ multiplex PCR, and TCRdb's table has in-frame clones only and misses some. The sample has around 430,000 clones, around 89% seen once; the top ten hold over 9.5%.

The sequence was obtained from a woman in her forties or fifties with COVID-19, enrolled during active disease. This chain uses TRBV19 with TRBJ1-1; D is uncertain. The specimen was peripheral blood. The CDR3 DNA reads TGTGCCAGTAGTACCCGACCTCAGGTGACTGAAGCTTTCTTT. The encoded protein is CASSTRPQVTEAFF.